The entry below gives a single T cell receptor (beta chain) sequence along with its context. Germline CDR1 is SGDLS and CDR2 is YYNGEE. The CDR3 contains 19 residues. Trimming left V 4 bases short and J 4 bases short, with 29 bases between. This sample was taken from a study of regulatory T cells in long-lasting Graves disease. Relying on iRepertoire HTBI primers and Arm-PCR of CDR3 regions, the team built TCR beta libraries. TCRdb reprocessed the multiplex PCR reads via MiXCR and lists one record per CDR3 protein. The table lists about 310,000 distinct CDR3 sequences, 20% to 25% of them singletons. Sample time point: persistent/refractory GD, antithyroid drugs over 5 years with positive TRAb. PBMCs were the source of the RNA used for TCR sequencing. EDTA tubes were used for drawing 8 to 9 milliliters of peripheral blood.

Sequenced here: peripheral blood mononuclear cells (PBMCs), sampled when the disease was refractory, from a patient treated with antithyroid drugs. The receptor comes from a female donor with Graves disease. This chain connects TRBV9 to TRBJ1-2, with D possibly matching TRBD1 (5 bases). This CDR3 reads CASSSRGGNLRLDLYGYTF. The CDR3 nucleotides are TGTGCCAGCAGCTCCCGCGGGGGGAACCTCCGTCTCGACCTCTATGGCTACACCTTC.